The clone carrying this TCR beta chain was detected once. This sample is part of a study of blood T cell repertoires in COVID-19. Across the study: The United States, Italy and Spain provided the acute and convalescent COVID-19 samples.

Authors' processing steps: Cell counts per sample came from amplifying reference gene primers. Only in-frame clones appear in the TCRdb table, and some are missing; sequencing was by immunoSEQ multiplex PCR. From that table come the V and J calls and clone size; the DNA was used to work out D and trimming. This repertoire shows approximately 150,000 clones, about nine tenths found once; its top ten account for roughly 30%. The V and J ends lost 5 bases and 1 base respectively, with 15 bases between them. Germline V lookup: CDR1 SGHVS, CDR2 FQNEAQ. The CDR3 length is 15 residues. The V gene is TRBV7-8, the J gene TRBJ2-7, with D possibly matching TRBD1 (5 bases). The receptor was derived from a human donor in a cohort sampled during active COVID-19. The specimen was peripheral blood. CDR3 loop: CASSNPGRVSYEQYF. The DNA for the CDR3 is TGTGCCAGCAGCAACCCCGGCAGGGTGTCCTACGAGCAGTACTTC.